This TCR beta chain was recorded in a study of blood T cell repertoires in COVID-19. Clones were read by immunoSEQ multiplex PCR, and TCRdb kept only the in-frame ones, dropping some. Altogether 300,000 to 450,000 clones are present, around 84% being singletons, with the ten largest covering approximately 3.7%. The TCR comes from a woman between 18 and 30 years old with acute or convalescent COVID-19. Specimen: peripheral blood.

The CDR3 loop is CATSEVAGTVSEQYF. DNA of the CDR3: TGTGCCACCAGTGAGGTGGCAGGGACTGTGAGTGAGCAGTACTTC. This chain links TRBV24-1 with TRBJ2-7, with D maybe TRBD2 (6 bases). This CDR3 is 15 amino acids long. Germline-derived CDR1 and CDR2 are KGHDR and SFDVKD. The germline V and J ends were trimmed by 4 bases and 7 bases, with 19 bases remaining between them.